Below are 21 T cell receptor beta chains sequenced from a single sample in a study of graft-versus-host responses after intestinal transplantation. TCRdb's table, derived via immunoSEQ multiplex PCR, lists solely in-frame clones and lacks some. The sample carries about 94,000 clones, 90% to 95% recorded once. For these receptors, no antigen is known. Sequenced here: unstimulated CD8+ T cells sorted from spleen or lymph node cells, sampled before intestinal transplant. Receptors were obtained from a human donor who received an intestinal transplant.

V usage is TRBV7-9 and J usage is TRBJ2-6, with D hard to call. The CDR3 spans 16 residues. Germline CDR1 and CDR2: SEHNR and FQNEAQ (reference sequence). V was pared by 2 bases and J by 0 bases, with 8 bases between. CDR3 in amino acids: CASSLFPGSGANVLTF. The CDR3 nucleotides read TGTGCCAGCAGCTTATTTCCGGGCTCTGGGGCCAACGTCCTGACTTTC.

The chain recombines TRBV4-3 with TRBJ2-7, with 7 bases identical to TRBD1. The CDR3 has 13 amino acids. The germline V gene has CDR1 LGHNA and CDR2 YSLEER. The ends lost 6 bases at V and 5 bases at J; junction bases unmatched: 7. This chain's CDR3 is CASSPRTGDEQYF. CDR3 DNA: TGCGCCAGCAGTCCCAGGACAGGTGACGAGCAGTACTTC.

The V and J genes are TRBV5-1 and TRBJ2-7; a possible D gene is TRBD1 (6 bases). Germline V lookup: CDR1 SGHRS, CDR2 YFSETQ. The CDR3 loop spans 13 amino acids. V was trimmed by 6 bases and J by 7 bases, leaving 17 bases between them. The DNA for the CDR3 is TGCGCCAGCACCCCAGACAGGTCCCAGGAGCAGTACTTC. It codes for CASTPDRSQEQYF. Full variable domain (missing parts from reference TRBV5-1 and TRBJ2-7): KAGVTQTPRYLIKTRGQQVTLSCSPISGHRSVSWYQQTPGQGLQFLFEYFSETQRNKGNFPGRFSGRQFSNSRSEMNVSTLELGDSALYLCASTPDRSQEQYFGPGTRLTVT.

This chain connects TRBV19 to TRBJ2-7; TRBD2 matches 8 bases. There are 14 residues in the CDR3. With 3 bases clipped from V and 3 bases from J, the junction kept 4 bases outside the gene matches. CDR1 and CDR2 from the germline V gene are LNHDA and SQIVND (reference sequence). The CDR3 DNA follows: TGTGCCAGTAGTATGGCGGGAGGCCTCTACGAGCAGTACTTC. Protein: CASSMAGGLYEQYF. Full variable domain (remainder filled in from reference TRBV19 and TRBJ2-7): DGGITQSPKYLFRKEGQNVTLSCEQNLNHDAMYWYRQDPGQGLRLIYYSQIVNDFQKGDIAEGYSVSREKKESFPLTVTSAQKNPTAFYLCASSMAGGLYEQYFGPGTRLTVT.

V and J are TRBV11-2 and TRBJ2-1; 7 bases align to TRBD2. Trimming removed 0 bases from V and 6 bases from J; junction bases left unmatched: 8. The germline CDR1 and CDR2 sequences are SGHAT and FQNNGV. This CDR3 is built from 16 residues. The CDR3 reads CASSLDLGGGANEQFF. The CDR3 DNA is TGTGCCAGCAGCTTAGATCTTGGCGGGGGTGCCAATGAGCAGTTCTTC.

The V gene is TRBV7-8, the J gene TRBJ2-7; the match to TRBD2 covers 8 bases. The CDR3 runs to 16 residues. V shed 5 bases, J shed 3 bases, and the junction held 12 bases outside the gene matches. Germline assignment: CDR1 SGHVS and CDR2 FQNEAQ. The CDR3 sequence: CASSLSPREGDYEQYF. CDR3 DNA sequence: TGTGCCAGCAGCCTAAGCCCACGGGAGGGGGACTACGAGCAGTACTTC.

This clone was seen once. This sequence joins TRBV11-2 and TRBJ2-7, with 8 bases aligning to TRBD2. V lost 5 bases to trimming and J lost 2 bases; unmatched junction nucleotides: 11. The CDR3 is 16 residues long. Germline V CDR1 and CDR2: SGHAT, FQNNGV. DNA for the CDR3: TGTGCCAGCAGCCCAGGATCGGCGGGAGGCCCCTACGAGCAGTACTTC. The encoded protein is CASSPGSAGGPYEQYF.

V usage is TRBV30 and J usage is TRBJ1-2, with D possibly being TRBD1 (5 bases). Germline CDR1 reads GTSNPN; CDR2 reads SVGIG (reference sequence). The ends were cut back, 1 base at V and 6 bases at J, with 15 bases in the middle. This CDR3 has 14 amino acids. In DNA form, the CDR3 reads TGTGCCTGGAGTGAAGGGTCCAGGGTAGATGGCTACACCTTC. Its protein product is CAWSEGSRVDGYTF. The full variable domain, rest sourced from reference TRBV30 and TRBJ1-2, is SQTIHQWPATLVQPVGSPLSLECTVEGTSNPNLYWYRQAAGRGLQLLFYSVGIGQISSEVPQNLSASRPQDRQFILSSKKLLLSDSGFYLCAWSEGSRVDGYTFGSGTRLTVV.

The chain is built from TRBV5-1 and TRBJ1-6; unclear D gene. V was pared by 0 bases and J by 6 bases, with 10 bases between. CDR3 size: 15 residues. The germline V gene has CDR1 SGHRS and CDR2 YFSETQ. The CDR3, as DNA: TGCGCCAGCAGCTTGGATCCCAGAGGTAATTCACCCCTCCACTTT. This sequence encodes CASSLDPRGNSPLHF.

The chain is built from TRBV6-6 and TRBJ2-3, with 12 bases that match TRBD2. The CDR3 runs to 16 residues. J lost 0 bases, V lost 7 bases, and 5 bases had no gene match. Germline-derived CDR1 and CDR2 are MNHNY and SVGAGI (reference sequence). CDR3 coding DNA: TGTGCCAGCAAAGCAGGGACTAGCGGGAGCACAGATACGCAGTATTTT. It yields the protein CASKAGTSGSTDTQYF.

The rearrangement uses TRBV7-7 and TRBJ2-2; weak D call: TRBD1 (5 bases). Germline V CDR1 and CDR2: SSHAT, FNYEAQ (reference sequence). V dropped 1 base and J dropped 5 bases, with 8 bases sitting between them. The CDR3 is 14 amino acids. CDR3 bases: TGTGCCAGCAGCTTAGGAGCAGGGACCGGGGAGCTGTTTTTT. It is translated as CASSLGAGTGELFF.

This rearrangement joins TRBV10-2 to TRBJ2-1; 10 nucleotides match TRBD2. Germline CDR1 is WSHSY and CDR2 is SAAADI. The CDR3 sequence is 13 residues long. V was clipped by 8 bases and J by 6 bases; unmatched bases: 4. The CDR3 nucleotides are TGCGCCAGCGGGACTAGCGTAGGCAATGAGCAGTTCTTC. As protein: CASGTSVGNEQFF.

The CDR3 here is CASSLTGGGNYGYTF. CDR3 DNA: TGTGCCAGCAGTTTAACAGGCGGGGGTAACTATGGCTACACCTTC. V and J are TRBV6-1 and TRBJ1-2; maybe TRBD1 (5 bases). Germline V gene sequence: CDR1 MNHNS, CDR2 SASEGT. V dropped 5 bases and J dropped 1 base, with 14 bases sitting between them. The CDR3 runs 15 residues.

The chain joins TRBV4-1 to TRBJ2-5; 7 nucleotides line up with TRBD1. The germline CDR1 and CDR2 sequences are MGHRA and YSYEKL. The CDR3 sequence is 15 residues long. V dropped 3 bases and J dropped 2; count of bases not matched to a gene: 6. CDR3 DNA sequence: TGCGCCAGCAGCCAGGTTGACAGGGTACAAGAGACCCAGTACTTC. This encodes CASSQVDRVQETQYF.

The chain joins TRBV13 to TRBJ2-3; TRBD2 matches at 7 bases. Germline V CDR1 and CDR2: PRHDT, FYEKMQ (reference sequence). V shed 5 bases and J 1 base; nucleotides not matched to a gene: 6. The CDR3 runs to 15 residues. The chain's CDR3 is CASSNPGLGTDTQYF. The DNA of the CDR3 is TGTGCCAGCAGCAACCCAGGACTAGGCACAGATACGCAGTATTTT.

The chain links TRBV9 to TRBJ2-7; TRBD2 matches 11 bases. Germline CDR1 reads SGDLS; CDR2 reads YYNGEE. Trimming at V came to 5 bases and at J to 7 bases, leaving 8 bases not matched to a gene. CDR3 size: 14 residues. This CDR3 is CASSPGLAGQEQYF. In nucleotides, the CDR3 is TGTGCCAGCAGTCCCGGACTAGCGGGTCAAGAGCAGTACTTC.

V gene TRBV19 combines with J gene TRBJ1-1; D uncertain. V was trimmed by 5 bases and J by 6 bases, leaving 10 bases between them. This CDR3 comprises 12 residues. CDR1 LNHDA and CDR2 SQIVND come from the germline V gene (reference sequence). For the CDR3, the DNA is TGTGCCAGTAGTGGTTACAGAGCTGAAGCTTTCTTT. The encoded protein is CASSGYRAEAFF. The full variable domain, rest sourced from reference TRBV19 and TRBJ1-1, is DGGITQSPKYLFRKEGQNVTLSCEQNLNHDAMYWYRQDPGQGLRLIYYSQIVNDFQKGDIAEGYSVSREKKESFPLTVTSAQKNPTAFYLCASSGYRAEAFFGQGTRLTVV.

The chain combines TRBV6-5 with TRBJ2-1; the D gene is possibly TRBD2 (5 bases). The CDR3 loop spans 15 amino acids. Trimming stripped 9 bases from V and 5 bases from J, with 20 bases between. Germline CDR1 and CDR2: MNHEY and SVGAGI. The CDR3 sequence is CASTPTRTGNNEQFF. CDR3 bases: TGTGCCAGTACACCCACTAGGACGGGAAACAATGAGCAGTTCTTC.

This chain connects TRBV7-9 to TRBJ1-4, with D maybe TRBD1 (6 bases). This CDR3 is built from 19 residues. The V gene lost 4 bases and the J gene lost 4 bases, with 25 bases spanning the gap. Germline CDR1 SEHNR, CDR2 FQNEAQ (reference sequence). This CDR3 reads CASSSAASRGVGVNEKLFF. Written as DNA, the CDR3 is TGTGCCAGCAGCTCGGCCGCGTCCAGGGGCGTGGGGGTTAATGAAAAACTGTTTTTT.

This chain connects TRBV11-2 to TRBJ2-1; D uncertain. V was trimmed by 5 bases and J by 1 base, leaving 12 bases between them. The CDR3 runs to 15 residues. The germline CDR1 and CDR2 sequences are SGHAT and FQNNGV. CDR3 protein: CASSPQGGSYNEQFF. The CDR3 nucleotides are TGTGCCAGCAGCCCCCAAGGCGGTTCCTACAATGAGCAGTTCTTC.

The chain uses TRBV27 and TRBJ2-7, with 7 bases aligning to TRBD1. Per the germline V gene, CDR1 is MNHEY and CDR2 is SMNVEV (reference sequence). With V trimmed by 5 bases and J by 2 bases, 3 bases remained unmatched. This CDR3 comprises 13 residues. The CDR3 region has the DNA TGTGCCAGCAGTCCGGGGACAGCCTACGAGCAGTACTTC. Its protein is CASSPGTAYEQYF.